This record covers a single T cell receptor (beta chain). The data belong to a study of T cell responses to AZD1222 COVID-19 vaccine. Profiled with immunoSEQ multiplex PCR; TCRdb holds only in-frame clones, not every one. The profile shows fewer than 120,000 clones, roughly 92% of them singletons. The sequence came from an adult who received the AZD1222 COVID-19 vaccine. The sample was peripheral blood, taken 28 days after the second AZD1222 dose.

In DNA, the CDR3 is TGTGCCAGCAGTGGCGCAGGGGCAAACTATGGCTACACCTTC. This codes for CASSGAGANYGYTF. The rearrangement uses TRBV2 and TRBJ1-2, with D possibly matching TRBD1 (6 bases). Trimming took 4 bases from V and 2 from J, leaving 11 bases between them. CDR1 SNHLY and CDR2 FYNNEI come from the germline V gene. The CDR3 has 14 amino acids.